These 19 T cell receptor beta chains were all obtained from the same sample, sequenced in a study of OX40 agonist ivuxolimab in advanced cancers. Sequencing was performed with immunoSEQ multiplex PCR; in TCRdb, only in-frame clones are kept and a portion is missing. Seen here are 96,000 or so clones, roughly 91% observed once, and the top ten hold 1.5% to 2%. The source was CD4+ or CD8+ T cells sorted from blood, collected in a trial of the OX40 agonist ivuxolimab. All receptors derive from an adult with an advanced solid tumor such as melanoma, head and neck, liver or kidney cancer.

The chain recombines TRBV6-6 with TRBJ1-1; 11 bases fit TRBD1. This CDR3 spans 16 amino acids. Germline V CDR1 and CDR2: MNHNY, SVGAGI (reference sequence). V was pared by 6 bases and J by 4 bases, with 10 bases of the junction left unmatched. The CDR3 sequence is CASRNPVGQGATEAFF. The CDR3 bases are TGTGCCAGCAGAAATCCGGTCGGACAGGGGGCCACTGAAGCTTTCTTT.

The genes are TRBV5-1 and TRBJ2-7; D ambiguous. This CDR3 has 15 amino acids. V lost 1 base and J lost 0, with 11 bases in between. CDR1 is SGHRS, CDR2 YFSETQ, per germline. For the CDR3, the DNA is TGCGCCAGCAGCTTGTTACAGTCAAGCTCCTACGAGCAGTACTTC. Translation gives CASSLLQSSSYEQYF.

This rearrangement joins TRBV19 to TRBJ1-1; TRBD1 matches 11 bases. CDR3 length: 16 residues. Germline lookup yields CDR1 LNHDA and CDR2 SQIVND (reference sequence). V shed 5 bases, J shed 7 bases, and the junction held 12 bases outside the gene matches. The CDR3 here is CASSSQFRTGGIEAFF. CDR3 DNA: TGTGCCAGTAGTTCCCAATTCCGGACAGGGGGCATTGAAGCTTTCTTT.

The chain has TRBV4-2 and TRBJ1-4; D uncertain. Germline V gives CDR1 LGHNA, CDR2 YNFKEQ. V gave up 2 bases and J gave up 0 bases, with 13 bases separating them. This CDR3 has 17 residues. The CDR3 sequence: CASSQSFREPTNEKLFF. In DNA, the CDR3 is TGTGCCAGCAGCCAATCGTTTAGGGAGCCAACTAATGAAAAACTGTTTTTT.

The chain carries TRBV7-2 and TRBJ2-7, with D possibly matching TRBD1 (6 bases). Germline-derived CDR1 and CDR2 are SGHTA and FQGNSA. V lost 0 bases and J 6 bases, leaving 12 bases between the germline ends. The length of the CDR3 is 14 residues. The CDR3 DNA follows: TGTGCCAGCAGCTTAGCGGTAGGCAGGGGCGAGCAGTACTTC. It specifies CASSLAVGRGEQYF.

The chain is built from TRBV23-1 and TRBJ1-4; 9 nucleotides agree with TRBD1. TRBV23-1 is designated an ORF whose function remains uncertain. V was pared by 2 bases and J by 8 bases, with 15 bases of the junction left unmatched. The CDR3 is made up of 18 amino acids. This CDR3 is CASSQPKVAGTGNEKLFF. The CDR3 DNA reads TGCGCCAGCAGTCAACCGAAAGTTGCCGGGACAGGGAACGAAAAACTGTTTTTT.

The chain couples TRBV27 to TRBJ2-6, with D unclear. The germline gives CDR1 MNHEY, CDR2 SMNVEV (reference sequence). The CDR3 sequence is 18 residues long. The ends were cut back, 3 bases at V and 0 bases at J, with 15 bases in the middle. In DNA form, the CDR3 reads TGTGCCAGCAGTTTCTGGTCTACCCCCCCCTCTGGGGCCAACGTCCTGACTTTC. Its protein product is CASSFWSTPPSGANVLTF.

The V gene is TRBV7-3, the J gene TRBJ1-2; 9 bases are shared with TRBD1. Trimming took 5 bases from V and 10 from J; bases not matched to a gene: 8. CDR1 SGHTA and CDR2 FQGTGA come from the germline V gene. This CDR3 has 13 amino acids. The CDR3 coding sequence is TGTGCCAGCAGCCTCATACGACAGGGGGACTACACCTTC. Its protein product is CASSLIRQGDYTF.

This chain connects TRBV21-1 to TRBJ2-6; the table's D call TRBD1 went unverified against the DNA. TRBV21-1 corresponds to a pseudogene. This CDR3 spans 18 amino acids. Written as DNA, the CDR3 is TGTGCCAGCAGCACCAGACAGAAGCAGCGCTCTGGGGCCAACGTCCTGACTTTC. This gives the protein CASSTRQKQRSGANVLTF.

The J gene is TRBJ2-7, the V gene TRBV11-3; D possibly corresponds to TRBD1 (5 bases). The CDR3 spans 14 residues. The germline CDR1 and CDR2 sequences are SGHNT and YENEEA. The germline V and J ends were trimmed by 1 base and 5 bases, with 12 bases remaining between them. The CDR3 loop reads CASSLVAGAHEQYF. The DNA of the CDR3 is TGTGCCAGCAGCTTAGTCGCTGGGGCCCACGAGCAGTACTTC.

V gene TRBV30 combines with J gene TRBJ2-7, with 9 nucleotides matching TRBD2. CDR3 length: 15 amino acids. The germline V gene has CDR1 GTSNPN and CDR2 SVGIG (reference sequence). J lost 7 bases, V lost 4 bases, and 14 bases had no gene match. The CDR3 DNA follows: TGTGCCTGGAAGACATTGACTAGCGGCCAGTTGGAGCAGTACTTC. It yields the protein CAWKTLTSGQLEQYF.

The CDR3, as DNA: TGTGCCAGCAGCTTAAATAGGGGAAACACTGAAGCTTTCTTT. Its translation: CASSLNRGNTEAFF. The V gene is TRBV7-3, the J gene TRBJ1-1; D perhaps matches TRBD1 (5 bases). Trimming took 1 base from V and 2 from J, leaving 8 bases between them. Germline V gene data show CDR1 as SGHTA and CDR2 as FQGTGA. This CDR3 is built from 14 residues.

This chain uses TRBV10-1 with TRBJ2-1, with 13 nucleotides matching TRBD2. The length of the CDR3 is 16 residues. The V and J ends lost 2 bases and 9 bases, in that order; junction bases with no gene match: 7. Germline CDR1 WNHNN, CDR2 SYGVQD (reference sequence). The CDR3 is CASSEGTSGTGGEQFF. The DNA of the CDR3 is TGCGCCAGCAGTGAGGGGACTAGCGGGACTGGGGGTGAGCAGTTCTTC.

The V gene is TRBV5-1, the J gene TRBJ2-3, with TRBD2 matching 10 bases. Germline V lookup: CDR1 SGHRS, CDR2 YFSETQ. With V trimmed by 1 base and J by 0 bases, 2 bases remained unmatched. The CDR3 sequence is 16 residues long. CDR3 residues: CASSLTSGTSTDTQYF. The CDR3 bases are TGCGCCAGCAGCTTGACTAGCGGGACGAGCACAGATACGCAGTATTTT.

The chain has TRBV9 and TRBJ2-1; TRBD2 aligns across 7 bases. Per germline, CDR1 SGDLS and CDR2 YYNGEE. The CDR3 runs 15 residues. The V gene end was trimmed by 3 bases and the J gene end by 5 bases; junction bases not matched to a gene: 8. This CDR3 reads CASSATGTKHNEQFF. In DNA form, the CDR3 reads TGTGCCAGCAGCGCGACTGGGACTAAACACAATGAGCAGTTCTTC.

The chain combines TRBV29-1 with TRBJ1-1; TRBD1 aligns across 7 bases. This CDR3 is built from 14 residues. Germline CDR1 is SQVTM and CDR2 is ANQGSEA. V dropped 3 bases and J dropped 6; count of bases not matched to a gene: 10. Here the CDR3 reads CSVEPLTGFAEAFF. The CDR3 DNA follows: TGCAGCGTTGAGCCCCTGACAGGGTTCGCTGAAGCTTTCTTT.

This clone was seen just once. CDR3 amino acids: CASSRSGRASEQYF. CDR3 in DNA: TGTGCCAGCAGCCGTAGCGGGAGGGCATCCGAGCAGTACTTC. The chain uses TRBV28 and TRBJ2-7, with 11 bases lining up with TRBD2. The germline V gene encodes CDR1 MDHEN and CDR2 SYDVKM. The CDR3 runs 14 residues. J gave up 6 bases and V 6 bases, and 7 bases lay outside the gene matches.

V is TRBV5-1 and J is TRBJ2-3; D unresolved. Germline assignment: CDR1 SGHRS and CDR2 YFSETQ. The CDR3 contains 12 residues. Trimming pared 1 base from V and 6 bases from J, leaving 6 bases between. The CDR3, as DNA: TGCGCCAGCAGCTTGTGGTCGGATACGCAGTATTTT. Encoded protein: CASSLWSDTQYF.

This chain connects TRBV6-5 to TRBJ2-7; 11 nucleotides agree with TRBD2. The CDR3 loop spans 14 amino acids. The J segment lost 2 bases and the V segment lost 4 bases, leaving 1 base of the junction unmatched. Per germline, CDR1 MNHEY and CDR2 SVGAGI. DNA for the CDR3: TGTGCCAGCAGTTGGACTAGCGGGCCCTACGAGCAGTACTTC. Translation: CASSWTSGPYEQYF.